Below, 20 T cell receptor beta chains from the same sample are listed, as sequenced in a study of radiotherapy plus CTLA-4 blockade in lung cancer. Sequenced by immunoSEQ multiplex PCR; TCRdb stores in-frame clones only, minus some. The sample shows approximately 100,000 clones, approximately 87% of them seen only once. The specimen was peripheral blood, collected from a patient treated with radiotherapy plus ipilimumab. The source of these receptors is a human donor with non-small cell lung cancer that progressed on radiotherapy plus ipilimumab. Some clones in this sample may be carry-over from other donors' samples.

The rearrangement links TRBV7-2 to TRBJ2-2; no clear D gene. Germline CDR1 SGHTA, CDR2 FQGNSA. V lost 5 bases, J lost 5 bases, and 9 bases lay in between. This CDR3 has 13 amino acids. The CDR3 sequence: CASSPPETGELFF. The CDR3 DNA is TGTGCCAGCAGCCCCCCGGAGACCGGGGAGCTGTTTTTT. Full variable domain (missing parts from reference TRBV7-2 and TRBJ2-2): GAGVSQSPSNKVTEKGKDVELRCDPISGHTALYWYRQSLGQGLEFLIYFQGNSAPDKSGLPSDRFSAERTGGSVSTLTIQRTQQEDSAVYLCASSPPETGELFFGEGSRLTVL.

V gene TRBV6-6 combines with J gene TRBJ1-5; 9 positions agree with TRBD1. J lost 6 bases, V lost 4 bases, and 10 bases had no gene match. Germline V lookup: CDR1 MNHNY, CDR2 SVGAGI (reference sequence). This CDR3 contains 16 residues. In DNA, the CDR3 is TGTGCCAGCAGTTCCCCGGACAGGGGTGTGGGTCAGCCCCAGCATTTT. This sequence encodes CASSSPDRGVGQPQHF.

The chain combines TRBV27 with TRBJ1-6; no reliable D call. V gave up 2 bases and J gave up 6 bases, with 17 bases separating them. The CDR3 is 17 residues long. CDR1 MNHEY and CDR2 SMNVEV come from the germline V gene (reference sequence). CDR3 amino acids: CASSLRGDSRINSPLHF. The CDR3 nucleotides are TGTGCCAGCAGTTTACGGGGAGATAGCAGGATTAATTCACCCCTCCACTTT.

J is TRBJ1-3 and V is TRBV28; no firm D call. Trimming shortened V by 7 bases and J by 4 bases, and 8 bases separated the two germline ends. Germline V gene sequence: CDR1 MDHEN, CDR2 SYDVKM. The CDR3 is 12 amino acids. CDR3 sequence reads: CASTHSGNTIYF. The CDR3 region has the DNA TGTGCCAGCACTCACTCCGGAAACACCATATATTTT.

The V and J genes are TRBV4-1 and TRBJ2-1; 8 nucleotides match TRBD2. CDR1 and CDR2 (germline): MGHRA, YSYEKL. The CDR3 consists of 20 residues. Germline trimming cut 1 base from V and 1 base from J; bases unmatched to any gene: 15. The CDR3 bases are TGCGCCAGCAGCCAAGGGTATTTTAGGACCGGGACTAGATCCTACAATGAGCAGTTCTTC. Protein product: CASSQGYFRTGTRSYNEQFF.

The chain uses TRBV9 and TRBJ1-6, with D possibly TRBD1 on 6 matching bases. The CDR3 has 15 residues. Deletions cut 3 bases from V and 9 bases from J, with 16 bases between. CDR1 is SGDLS and CDR2 is YYNGEE in the germline V gene. Written as DNA, the CDR3 is TGTGCCAGCAGCGGAGGGACCGGAGGGGGTTCACCCCTCCACTTT. Encoded protein: CASSGGTGGGSPLHF.

This rearrangement joins TRBV6-1 to TRBJ2-2, with D hard to call. Germline-derived CDR1 and CDR2 are MNHNS and SASEGT. The CDR3 contains 11 residues. V lost 5 bases, J lost 5 bases, and 3 bases lay in between. The CDR3 loop is CASSLTGELFF. In DNA form, the CDR3 reads TGTGCCAGCAGTCTGACCGGGGAGCTGTTTTTT.

J is TRBJ2-7 and V is TRBV7-2, with D perhaps matching TRBD1 or TRBD2 (5 bases each). CDR1 SGHTA and CDR2 FQGNSA come from the germline V gene. Trimming took off 3 bases at V and 4 bases at J, with 19 bases between the two ends. The CDR3 length is 16 residues. CDR3 loop: CASSFATLRDPYEQYF. Written as DNA, the CDR3 is TGTGCCAGCAGCTTCGCCACTCTCCGGGACCCTTACGAGCAGTACTTC.

This clone has a handful of counts. This rearrangement joins TRBV7-9 to TRBJ1-5; D gene uncertain. CDR1 is SEHNR, CDR2 FQNEAQ, per germline (reference sequence). V shed 4 bases and J shed 9 bases, with 10 bases lying between them. CDR3 size: 12 residues. CDR3 sequence (DNA): TGTGCCAGCAGCTCCCTAACCGGGCCCCAGCATTTT. Protein sequence: CASSSLTGPQHF.

The chain is built from TRBV30 and TRBJ1-1, with 7 bases aligning to TRBD1. This CDR3 region has 13 residues. V lost 2 bases to trimming and J lost 8 bases; unmatched junction nucleotides: 8. The germline gives CDR1 GTSNPN, CDR2 SVGIG (reference sequence). CDR3 DNA sequence: TGTGCCTGGAGTACCCTGACAGGGAGCGAAGCTTTCTTT. Its protein product is CAWSTLTGSEAFF.

This chain connects TRBV30 to TRBJ2-6; either TRBD1 or TRBD2 may fit D (7 bases each). The V gene lost 3 bases and the J gene lost 4 bases, with 19 bases spanning the gap. Germline CDR1 reads GTSNPN; CDR2 reads SVGIG (reference sequence). CDR3 size: 17 residues. This CDR3 is CAWRQGGAGAGANVLTF. The CDR3 DNA follows: TGTGCCTGGAGGCAGGGGGGGGCAGGGGCCGGGGCCAACGTCCTGACTTTC.

The chain uses TRBV9 and TRBJ2-2; no definite D call. CDR1 is SGDLS and CDR2 is YYNGEE in the germline V gene. The CDR3 is 14 residues long. V was pared by 0 bases and J by 0 bases, with 3 bases between. This CDR3 is CASSVGPNTGELFF. In DNA form, the CDR3 reads TGTGCCAGCAGCGTAGGGCCGAACACCGGGGAGCTGTTTTTT.

This clone occurred once. The chain carries TRBV6-1 and TRBJ2-7, with 9 positions matching TRBD1. This CDR3 region has 17 residues. The ends lost 3 bases at V and 7 bases at J; junction bases unmatched: 16. Germline CDR1 reads MNHNS; CDR2 reads SASEGT. CDR3 sequence reads: CASSDFPPGTGYSEQYF. The CDR3 DNA is TGTGCCAGCAGTGATTTTCCCCCGGGGACAGGGTATAGTGAGCAGTACTTC.

The J gene is TRBJ2-2, the V gene TRBV28; D might be TRBD1 or TRBD2, each matching 6 bases. Germline CDR1 MDHEN, CDR2 SYDVKM. This CDR3 is 14 amino acids long. V was pared by 8 bases and J by 1 base, with 11 bases between. The CDR3 sequence: CASLRGVNTGELFF. In nucleotides, the CDR3 is TGTGCCAGCTTGAGGGGGGTGAACACCGGGGAGCTGTTTTTT.

The rearrangement joins TRBV19 to TRBJ2-5; D remains ambiguous. The CDR3 is 14 amino acids. Germline CDR1 reads LNHDA; CDR2 reads SQIVND (reference sequence). V was shortened by 3 bases and J by 0 bases, with 8 bases between the two germline ends. Written as DNA, the CDR3 is TGTGCCAGTAGTATGGGCCTAGACCAAGAGACCCAGTACTTC. This encodes CASSMGLDQETQYF.

The chain has TRBV10-2 and TRBJ2-1; D remains unclear. CDR3 length equals 16 residues. V shed 0 bases and J shed 9 bases, with 18 bases lying between them. Germline lookup yields CDR1 WSHSY and CDR2 SAAADI. CDR3 sequence reads: CASSESNGQSTTEQFF. The CDR3 bases are TGCGCCAGCAGTGAGTCGAATGGCCAGAGTACAACTGAGCAGTTCTTC.

The chain has TRBV4-3 and TRBJ2-3; possible D gene TRBD2, 5 bases. Deletions cut 5 bases from V and 6 bases from J, with 12 bases between. There are 13 residues in the CDR3. Germline V CDR1 and CDR2: LGHNA, YSLEER. The CDR3 region has the DNA TGCGCCAGCAGCTTAGGGAGAAGGGATACGCAGTATTTT. Translating it yields CASSLGRRDTQYF.

This clone was seen a single time. The rearrangement joins TRBV7-8 to TRBJ2-7; D possibly corresponds to TRBD1 (6 bases). The CDR3 totals 18 residues. Trimming stripped 4 bases from V and 1 base from J, with 23 bases between. The germline gives CDR1 SGHVS, CDR2 FQNEAQ. The CDR3 bases are TGTGCCAGCAGCTCTCGTGAGTTTGGCAGGGGCTTTTCCTACGAGCAGTACTTC. Encoded protein: CASSSREFGRGFSYEQYF.

This chain links TRBV5-1 with TRBJ1-2; 9 bases fit TRBD1. The CDR3 consists of 14 residues. Germline lookup yields CDR1 SGHRS and CDR2 YFSETQ. V dropped 4 bases and J dropped 4; count of bases not matched to a gene: 5. CDR3 region: CASSPGTGSYGYTF. The CDR3 DNA reads as TGCGCCAGCAGCCCCGGGACAGGGAGCTATGGCTACACCTTC.

The rearrangement joins TRBV2 to TRBJ1-5; TRBD1 might be the D (6 bases). The CDR3 spans 15 residues. CDR1 is SNHLY, CDR2 FYNNEI, per germline. Trimming pared 6 bases from V and 1 base from J, leaving 13 bases between. CDR3 DNA: TGTGCCAGCAGACCCAGTGGGGGCAGCAATCAGCCCCAGCATTTT. Its translation is CASRPSGGSNQPQHF.